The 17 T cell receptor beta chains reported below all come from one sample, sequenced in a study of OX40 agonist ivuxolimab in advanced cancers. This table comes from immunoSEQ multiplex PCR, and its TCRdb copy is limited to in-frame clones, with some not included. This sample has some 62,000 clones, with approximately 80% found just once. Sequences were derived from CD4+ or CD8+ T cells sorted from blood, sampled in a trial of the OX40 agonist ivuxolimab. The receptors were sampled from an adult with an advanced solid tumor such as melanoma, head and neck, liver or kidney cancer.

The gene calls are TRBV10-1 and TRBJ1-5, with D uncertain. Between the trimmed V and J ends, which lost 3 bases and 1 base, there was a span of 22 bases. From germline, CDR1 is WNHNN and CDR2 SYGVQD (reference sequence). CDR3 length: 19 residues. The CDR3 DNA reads TGCGCCAGCAGTGATCTCGGACCCGGCGCGGAGGGAAGCAATCAGCCCCAGCATTTT. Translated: CASSDLGPGAEGSNQPQHF.

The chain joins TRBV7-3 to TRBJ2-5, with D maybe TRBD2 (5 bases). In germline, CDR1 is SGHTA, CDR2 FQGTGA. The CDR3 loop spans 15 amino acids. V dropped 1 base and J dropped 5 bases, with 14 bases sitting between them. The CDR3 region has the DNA TGTGCCAGCAGCTTAATGGGCGGACTCGGGGAGACCCAGTACTTC. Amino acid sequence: CASSLMGGLGETQYF.

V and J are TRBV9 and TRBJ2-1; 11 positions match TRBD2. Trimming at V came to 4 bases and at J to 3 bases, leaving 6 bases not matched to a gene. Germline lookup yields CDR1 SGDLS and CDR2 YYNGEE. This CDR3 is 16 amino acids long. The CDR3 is CASSLVGTSGYNEQFF. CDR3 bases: TGTGCCAGCAGCCTAGTCGGGACTAGCGGCTACAATGAGCAGTTCTTC.

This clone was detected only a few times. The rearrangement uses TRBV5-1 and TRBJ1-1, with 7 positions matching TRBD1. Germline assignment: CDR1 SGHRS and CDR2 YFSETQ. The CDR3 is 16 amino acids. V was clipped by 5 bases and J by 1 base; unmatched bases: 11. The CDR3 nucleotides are TGCGCCAGCAGACCGACGAAAGGGGGCGAGAACACTGAAGCTTTCTTT. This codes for CASRPTKGGENTEAFF.

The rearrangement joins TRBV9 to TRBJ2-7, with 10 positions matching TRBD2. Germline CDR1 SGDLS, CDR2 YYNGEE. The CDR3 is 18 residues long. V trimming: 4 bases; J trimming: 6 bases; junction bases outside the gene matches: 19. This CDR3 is CASSPFDWASGSEGEQYF. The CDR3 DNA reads TGTGCCAGCAGCCCATTTGATTGGGCTAGCGGGAGTGAAGGCGAGCAGTACTTC.

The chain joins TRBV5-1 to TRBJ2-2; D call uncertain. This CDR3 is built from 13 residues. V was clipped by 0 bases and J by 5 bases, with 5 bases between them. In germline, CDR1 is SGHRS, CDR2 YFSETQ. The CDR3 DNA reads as TGCGCCAGCAGCTTGGCCGGGACCGGGGAGCTGTTTTTT. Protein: CASSLAGTGELFF.

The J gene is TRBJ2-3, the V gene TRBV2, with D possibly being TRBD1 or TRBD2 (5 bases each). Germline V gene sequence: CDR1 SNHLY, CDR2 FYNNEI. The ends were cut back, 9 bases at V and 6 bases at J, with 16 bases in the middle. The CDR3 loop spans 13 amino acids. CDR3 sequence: CASLGPRDDTQYF. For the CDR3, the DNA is TGTGCCAGTCTGGGACCGCGAGACGATACGCAGTATTTT.

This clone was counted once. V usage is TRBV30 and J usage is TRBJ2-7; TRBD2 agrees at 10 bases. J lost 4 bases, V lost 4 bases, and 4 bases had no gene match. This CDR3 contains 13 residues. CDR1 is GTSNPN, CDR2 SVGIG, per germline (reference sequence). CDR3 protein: CAWKAGGKYEQYF. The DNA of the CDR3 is TGTGCCTGGAAAGCGGGAGGGAAGTACGAGCAGTACTTC. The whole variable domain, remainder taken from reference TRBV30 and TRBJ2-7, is SQTIHQWPATLVQPVGSPLSLECTVEGTSNPNLYWYRQAAGRGLQLLFYSVGIGQISSEVPQNLSASRPQDRQFILSSKKLLLSDSGFYLCAWKAGGKYEQYFGPGTRLTVT.

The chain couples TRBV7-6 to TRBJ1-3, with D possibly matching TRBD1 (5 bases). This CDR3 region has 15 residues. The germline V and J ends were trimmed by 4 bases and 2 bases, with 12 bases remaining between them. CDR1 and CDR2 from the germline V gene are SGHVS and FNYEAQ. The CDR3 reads CASSSPRGAGNTIYF. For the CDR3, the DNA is TGTGCCAGCAGCTCCCCTCGAGGGGCTGGAAACACCATATATTTT.

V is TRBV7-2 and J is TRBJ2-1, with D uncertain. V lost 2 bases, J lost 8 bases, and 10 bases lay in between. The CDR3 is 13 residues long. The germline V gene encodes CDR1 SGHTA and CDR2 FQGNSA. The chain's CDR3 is CASSLQESYEQFF. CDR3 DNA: TGTGCCAGCAGCTTACAGGAATCGTATGAGCAGTTCTTC.

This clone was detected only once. CDR3 sequence: CSASNEKLFF. The CDR3 DNA is TGCAGTGCTAGCAATGAAAAACTGTTTTTT. The chain employs TRBV20-1 and TRBJ1-4; no clear D. This CDR3 contains 10 residues. CDR1 is DFQATT and CDR2 is SNEGSKA in the germline V gene (reference sequence). Deletions cut 3 bases from V and 5 bases from J, with 1 base between.

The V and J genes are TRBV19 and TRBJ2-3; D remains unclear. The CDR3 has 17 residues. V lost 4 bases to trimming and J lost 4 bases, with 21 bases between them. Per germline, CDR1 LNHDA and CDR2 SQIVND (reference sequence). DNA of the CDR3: TGTGCCAGTAGTAAGATACTACTCGGGCCCGTCGCAGATACGCAGTATTTT. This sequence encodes CASSKILLGPVADTQYF.

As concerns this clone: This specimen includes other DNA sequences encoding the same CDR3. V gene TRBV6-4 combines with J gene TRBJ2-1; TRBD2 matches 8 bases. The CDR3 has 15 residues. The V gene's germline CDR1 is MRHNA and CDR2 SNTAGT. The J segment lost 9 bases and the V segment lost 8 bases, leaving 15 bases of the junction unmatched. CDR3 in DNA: TGTGCCAGCCAACGGACCAGCGGGAGTGGGGGTGAGCAGTTCTTC. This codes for CASQRTSGSGGEQFF.

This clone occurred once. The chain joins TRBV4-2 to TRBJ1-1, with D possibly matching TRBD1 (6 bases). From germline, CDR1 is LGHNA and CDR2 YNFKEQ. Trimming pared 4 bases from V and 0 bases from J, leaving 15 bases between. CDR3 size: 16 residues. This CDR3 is CASSPRTDAMNTEAFF. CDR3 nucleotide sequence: TGTGCCAGCAGCCCTCGGACAGATGCTATGAACACTGAAGCTTTCTTT.

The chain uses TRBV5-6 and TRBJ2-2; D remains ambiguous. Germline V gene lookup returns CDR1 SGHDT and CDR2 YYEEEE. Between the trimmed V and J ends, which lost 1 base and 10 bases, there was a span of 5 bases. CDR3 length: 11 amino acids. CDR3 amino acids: CASSLYEELFF. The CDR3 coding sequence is TGTGCCAGCAGCTTGTACGAGGAGCTGTTTTTT.

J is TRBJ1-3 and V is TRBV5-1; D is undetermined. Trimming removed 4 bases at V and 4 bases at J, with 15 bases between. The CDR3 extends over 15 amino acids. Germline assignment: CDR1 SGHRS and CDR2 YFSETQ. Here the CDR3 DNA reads TGCGCCAGCAGCACCTACGGGCTTCAAGGAAACACCATATATTTT. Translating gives CASSTYGLQGNTIYF.

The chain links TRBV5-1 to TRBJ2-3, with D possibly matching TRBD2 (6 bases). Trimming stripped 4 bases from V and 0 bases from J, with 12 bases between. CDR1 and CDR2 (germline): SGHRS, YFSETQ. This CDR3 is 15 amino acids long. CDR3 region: CASSGTGASTDTQYF. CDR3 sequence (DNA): TGCGCCAGCAGCGGGACTGGCGCTAGCACAGATACGCAGTATTTT.